Listed below are T cell receptor beta chains from one sample, sequenced in a study of shared clonotypes between healthy human individuals. The method was immunoSEQ multiplex PCR; TCRdb's version includes in-frame clones alone and lacks a portion of them. The sample yields 2 million to 3 million clones, roughly 93% seen once. Sequencing used naive CD4+ T cells from PBMCs. These receptor sequences come from a man between 18 and 29 years old in good health. Some clones in this sample may be carry-over from other donors' samples. The conserved cysteine and the conserved F or W are not part of the CDR3 here. Only part of the rows carry a size: once, few, many, or a class if the clone is expanded.

j_call | v_call | clone_size | cdr3_length | cdr3_aa
TRBJ2-1 | TRBV7-9 | once | 14 | ASSIIRGDSYNEQF
TRBJ1-2 | TRBV7-9 | once | 10 | ASSAGEGGYT
TRBJ1-4 | TRBV18 | - | 13 | ASSPGSGTNEKLF
TRBJ1-6 | TRBV2 | - | 10 | ASNRDRIPLH
TRBJ1-2 | TRBV28 | few | 11 | ASSLAAGYGYT
TRBJ2-7 | TRBV29-1 | - | 11 | SEGRGTGAEQY
TRBJ2-7 | TRBV5-6 | once | 12 | ASSSITGRYEQY
TRBJ2-7 | TRBV11-2 | - | 11 | ASSLGRAYEQY
TRBJ1-3 | TRBV5-4 | - | 13 | ASSLAGAGGNTIY
TRBJ2-1 | TRBV18 | - | 13 | ASSRSSGRLNEQF
TRBJ2-5 | TRBV5-4 | - | 13 | ASSLGLAGQETQY
TRBJ1-2 | TRBV28 | - | 11 | ASGGNRGGGYT
TRBJ2-3 | TRBV27 | - | 14 | ASSVELAASTDTQY
TRBJ1-6 | TRBV29-1 | - | 12 | SVGEGPGDSPLH
TRBJ2-5 | TRBV5-1 | - | 12 | ASSLTGDQETQY
TRBJ2-3 | TRBV28 | - | 13 | ASNKAGAPTDTQY
TRBJ1-5 | TRBV2 | - | 11 | ASSPGQNQPQH
TRBJ2-7 | TRBV7-2 | - | 10 | ASSLAGREQY
TRBJ2-3 | TRBV28 | once | 13 | ASSPTVVFTDTQY
TRBJ2-7 | TRBV11-2 | - | 11 | ASSLDRQGREY
TRBJ1-3 | TRBV6-5 | - | 13 | ASAPGHLSGNTIY
TRBJ2-7 | TRBV7-8 | - | 13 | ASSLAGQQSYEQY
TRBJ2-2 | TRBV9 | - | 15 | ASSVDPGQGPTGELF
TRBJ2-7 | TRBV6-4 | - | 13 | ASSDSSHPTYEQY
TRBJ2-1 | TRBV2 | - | 13 | ASSERREPGNEQF
TRBJ2-5 | TRBV4-3 | - | 12 | ASSQGWVQETQY
TRBJ1-4 | TRBV5-1 | - | 12 | ASSLNRANEKLF
TRBJ1-4 | TRBV19 | - | 13 | ASHLGGTVVEKLF
TRBJ1-5 | TRBV30 | few | 14 | AWSVLRTGGNQPQH
TRBJ2-1 | TRBV28 | - | 12 | ASSQPGPYNEQF
TRBJ2-7 | TRBV7-7 | - | 13 | ASSLGLAGVGEQY
TRBJ1-4 | TRBV5-1 | - | 14 | ASSILGQGSNEKLF
TRBJ2-5 | TRBV7-9 | - | 14 | ASSLSPRTVQETQY
TRBJ2-1 | TRBV7-9 | - | 9 | ASSAYNEQF
TRBJ1-4 | TRBV29-1 | - | 10 | SVGYGNEKLF
TRBJ2-1 | TRBV6-5 | - | 13 | ASSYVHRGRNEQF
TRBJ2-3 | TRBV11-2 | - | 12 | ASSFQGAADTQY
TRBJ1-6 | TRBV4-2 | - | 12 | ASSQEQGVVALH
TRBJ2-1 | TRBV6-5 | - | 9 | ASSSPPLSF
TRBJ2-1 | TRBV6-5 | - | 10 | ASSKRQGEQF
TRBJ1-5 | TRBV18 | - | 14 | ASSPKLGAGGQPQH
TRBJ2-7 | TRBV9 | - | 11 | ASSGTDTYEQY
TRBJ2-3 | TRBV27 | - | 14 | ASSRKREGNTDTQY
TRBJ2-1 | TRBV6-1 | - | 10 | ASSEFRDEQF
TRBJ2-7 | TRBV6-6 | - | 12 | ARKGTRGTYEQY
TRBJ2-7 | TRBV30 | - | 12 | AWNGQVSSYEQY
TRBJ2-1 | TRBV28 | - | 13 | ASSLRGSSENEQF
TRBJ1-2 | TRBV7-2 | - | 11 | ASSRDPTYGYT